This T cell receptor (beta chain) was identified during a study of T cell repertoires in cytomegalovirus infection. The wider study: CMV epitopes that were recently identified and HLA-C-restricted were used alongside well-studied HLA-B-restricted ones.

On this clonotype: Its antigen is not known.

One entry per CDR3 protein, called by TCRdb with MiXCR from the reads. Among about 480,000 distinct CDR3 sequences, roughly a third were seen once, and the ten largest hold 15% to 20%. CDR1 and CDR2 from the germline V gene are MNHNY and SVGAGI (reference sequence). The V and J ends lost 0 bases and 6 bases respectively, with 9 bases between them. This CDR3 has 13 amino acids. This specimen consisted of cultured PBMCs, obtained from culture after CMV antigen stimulation. This chain connects TRBV6-6 to TRBJ2-7; no clear D gene. The sequence was obtained from a human donor in good health (CMV status not recorded). Some clones in this sample may be carry-over from other donors' samples. DNA for the CDR3: TGTGCCAGCAGTTACTCCCTGGGCGGCGAGCAGTACTTC. Translating it yields CASSYSLGGEQYF.